One sample yielded the 5 T cell receptor beta chains listed below, sequenced in a study of blood T cell repertoires in COVID-19. Profiling relied on immunoSEQ multiplex PCR, and the TCRdb table lists in-frame clones only, not all of them. The sample shows more than 200,000 clones, 82% of them seen only once. Sequencing was performed on peripheral blood. These TCRs come from a woman older than 75 with COVID-19, enrolled during active disease.

V gene TRBV11-2 combines with J gene TRBJ1-1, with a weak D call TRBD1 (6 bases). The CDR3 has 12 amino acids. The V gene's germline CDR1 is SGHAT and CDR2 FQNNGV. Trimming took 8 bases from V and 11 from J, leaving 18 bases between them. The CDR3 DNA reads TGTGCCAGCGGAGACAGGATAGGGAACGCTTTCTTT. This gives the protein CASGDRIGNAFF.

This clone was seen only once. V gene TRBV6-5 combines with J gene TRBJ1-5; TRBD1 is a possible D gene (5 bases). There are 13 residues in the CDR3. V was cut by 3 bases and J by 7 bases, with 10 bases left in between. Germline V lookup: CDR1 MNHEY, CDR2 SVGAGI. The CDR3: CASSYDWGQPQHF. CDR3 coding DNA: TGTGCCAGCAGTTATGACTGGGGCCAGCCCCAGCATTTT.

This rearrangement joins TRBV19 to TRBJ2-6, with D maybe TRBD2 (6 bases). The V end lost 6 bases, the J end lost 4 bases, and 13 bases lay between the germline ends. CDR1 LNHDA and CDR2 SQIVND come from the germline V gene (reference sequence). This CDR3 contains 15 residues. The CDR3 protein is CASRLGTLGANVLTF. DNA for the CDR3: TGTGCCAGTAGGCTCGGGACTCTGGGGGCCAACGTCCTGACTTTC.

This clone was recorded a few times. An end of the junction differs from the germline gene, which may be a read error. The chain has TRBV5-1 and TRBJ1-4, with D unclear. The germline V gene encodes CDR1 SGHRS and CDR2 YFSETQ. CDR3 length: 13 amino acids. CDR3: CASSLSPKEKLFF. The CDR3 DNA is TGCGCCAGCAGCTTGTCTCCTAAAGAAAAACTGTTTTTT.

V and J are TRBV5-1 and TRBJ2-5; 7 nucleotides align to TRBD2. Germline CDR1 SGHRS, CDR2 YFSETQ. The CDR3 loop spans 14 amino acids. The J segment lost 3 bases and the V segment lost 5 bases, leaving 7 bases of the junction unmatched. In DNA, the CDR3 is TGCGCCAGCAGTAGGGGTGGACTAGAAGAGACCCAGTACTTC. This gives the protein CASSRGGLEETQYF.